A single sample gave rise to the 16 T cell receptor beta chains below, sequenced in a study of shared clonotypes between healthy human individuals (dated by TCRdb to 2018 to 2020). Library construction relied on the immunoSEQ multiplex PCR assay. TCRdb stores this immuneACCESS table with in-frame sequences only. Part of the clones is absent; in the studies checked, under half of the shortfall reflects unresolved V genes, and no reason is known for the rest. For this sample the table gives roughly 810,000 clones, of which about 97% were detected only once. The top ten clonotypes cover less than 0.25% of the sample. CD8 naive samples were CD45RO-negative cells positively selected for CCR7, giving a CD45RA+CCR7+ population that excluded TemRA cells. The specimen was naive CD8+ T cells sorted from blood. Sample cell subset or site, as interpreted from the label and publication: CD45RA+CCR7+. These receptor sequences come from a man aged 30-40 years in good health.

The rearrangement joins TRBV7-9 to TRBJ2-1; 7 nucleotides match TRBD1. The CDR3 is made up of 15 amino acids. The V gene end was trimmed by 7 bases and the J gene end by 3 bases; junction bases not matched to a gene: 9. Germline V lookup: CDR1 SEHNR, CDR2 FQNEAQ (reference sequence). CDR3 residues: CASTPTWTGYNEQFF. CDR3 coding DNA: TGTGCCAGCACCCCCACCTGGACAGGCTACAATGAGCAGTTCTTC.

The CDR3: CASSTPRLAGNNEQFF. The CDR3 region has the DNA TGTGCCAGCAGCACTCCAAGACTAGCGGGAAACAATGAGCAGTTCTTC. This sequence joins TRBV21-1 and TRBJ2-1; the table calls TRBD2, which could not be checked here. TRBV21-1 is deemed a pseudogene. There are 16 residues in the CDR3.

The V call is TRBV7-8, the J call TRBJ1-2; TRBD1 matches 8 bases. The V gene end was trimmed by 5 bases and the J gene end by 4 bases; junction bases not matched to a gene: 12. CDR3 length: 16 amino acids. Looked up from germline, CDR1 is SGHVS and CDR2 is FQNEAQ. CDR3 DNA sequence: TGTGCCAGCAGCGCTAACCCTGGACAGGGCTTCTATGGCTACACCTTC. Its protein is CASSANPGQGFYGYTF.

CDR3 sequence reads: CASSLGRVSSYEQYF. CDR3 sequence (DNA): TGTGCCAGCAGCTTGGGGCGGGTTTCCTCCTACGAGCAGTACTTC. The V and J genes are TRBV5-5 and TRBJ2-7; a weak D match, TRBD2 (5 bases). From germline, CDR1 is SGHKS and CDR2 YYEKEE (reference sequence). V lost 0 bases to trimming and J lost 0 bases, with 10 bases between them. The CDR3 covers 15 residues.

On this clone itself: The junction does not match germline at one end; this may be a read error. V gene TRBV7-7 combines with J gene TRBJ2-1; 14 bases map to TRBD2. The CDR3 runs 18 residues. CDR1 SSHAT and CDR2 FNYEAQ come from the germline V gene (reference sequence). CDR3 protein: CASSPHLGLAGDYNELFF. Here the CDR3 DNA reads TGTGCCAGCAGCCCTCACCTGGGACTAGCGGGAGATTACAATGAGCTGTTCTTC.

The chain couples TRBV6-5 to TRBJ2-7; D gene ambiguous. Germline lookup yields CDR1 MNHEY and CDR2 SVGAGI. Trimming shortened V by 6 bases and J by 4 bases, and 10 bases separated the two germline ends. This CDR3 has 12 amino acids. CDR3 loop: CASSHTNYEQYF. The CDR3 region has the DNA TGTGCCAGCAGCCACACCAATTACGAGCAGTACTTC.

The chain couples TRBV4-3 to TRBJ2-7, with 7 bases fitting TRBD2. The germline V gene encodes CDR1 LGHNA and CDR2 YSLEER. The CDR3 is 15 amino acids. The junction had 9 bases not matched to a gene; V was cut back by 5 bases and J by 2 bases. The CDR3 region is CASSARLAVTYEQYF. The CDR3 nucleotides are TGCGCCAGCAGCGCAAGACTAGCCGTGACCTACGAGCAGTACTTC.

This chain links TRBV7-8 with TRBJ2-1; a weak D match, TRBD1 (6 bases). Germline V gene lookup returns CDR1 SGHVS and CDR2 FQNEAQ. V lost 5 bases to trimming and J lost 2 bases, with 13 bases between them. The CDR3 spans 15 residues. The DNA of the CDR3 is TGTGCCAGCAGCCTAAGGACAGCTACCTACAATGAGCAGTTCTTC. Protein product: CASSLRTATYNEQFF. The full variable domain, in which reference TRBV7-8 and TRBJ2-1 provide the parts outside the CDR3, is GAGVSQSPRYKVAKRGQDVALRCDPISGHVSLFWYQQALGQGPEFLTYFQNEAQLDKSGLPSDRFFAERPEGSVSTLKIQRTQQEDSAVYLCASSLRTATYNEQFFGPGTRLTVL.

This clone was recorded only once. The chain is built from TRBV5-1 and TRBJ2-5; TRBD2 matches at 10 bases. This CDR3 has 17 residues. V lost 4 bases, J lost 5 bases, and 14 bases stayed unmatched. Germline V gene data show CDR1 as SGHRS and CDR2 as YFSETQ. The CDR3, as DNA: TGCGCCAGCAGCGCGCTAGCGGGAGTATCCTCGAGGGAGACCCAGTACTTC. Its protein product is CASSALAGVSSRETQYF.

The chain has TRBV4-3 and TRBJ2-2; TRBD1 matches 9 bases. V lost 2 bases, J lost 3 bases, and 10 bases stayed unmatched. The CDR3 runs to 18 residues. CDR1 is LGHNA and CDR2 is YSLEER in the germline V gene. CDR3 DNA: TGCGCCAGCAGCCAAAGAGTACAGGGGGCGGCGGACACCGGGGAGCTGTTTTTT. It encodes CASSQRVQGAADTGELFF.

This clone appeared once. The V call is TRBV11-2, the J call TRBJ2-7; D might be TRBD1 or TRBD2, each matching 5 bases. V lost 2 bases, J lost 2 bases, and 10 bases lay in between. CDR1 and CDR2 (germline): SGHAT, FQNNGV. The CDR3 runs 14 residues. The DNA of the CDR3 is TGTGCCAGCAGCTTAACCCGAGGGGCCTACGAGCAGTACTTC. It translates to CASSLTRGAYEQYF.

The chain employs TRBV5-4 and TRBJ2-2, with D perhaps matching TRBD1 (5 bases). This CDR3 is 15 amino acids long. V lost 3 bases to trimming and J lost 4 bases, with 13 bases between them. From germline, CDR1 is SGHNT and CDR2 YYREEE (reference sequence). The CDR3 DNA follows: TGTGCCAGCAGCTCGACCAGGGAATCCACCGGGGAGCTGTTTTTT. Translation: CASSSTRESTGELFF.

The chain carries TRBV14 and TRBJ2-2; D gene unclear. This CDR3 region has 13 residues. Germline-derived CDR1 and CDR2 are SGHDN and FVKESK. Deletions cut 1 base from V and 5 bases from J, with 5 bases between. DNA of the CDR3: TGTGCCAGCAGCCAAGGCAGAACCGGGGAGCTGTTTTTT. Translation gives CASSQGRTGELFF.

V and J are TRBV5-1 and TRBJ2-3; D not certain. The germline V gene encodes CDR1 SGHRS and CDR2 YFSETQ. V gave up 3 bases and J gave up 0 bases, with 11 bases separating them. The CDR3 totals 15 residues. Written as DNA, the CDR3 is TGCGCCAGCAGCTCCACTGCTGCTAGCACAGATACGCAGTATTTT. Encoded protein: CASSSTAASTDTQYF.

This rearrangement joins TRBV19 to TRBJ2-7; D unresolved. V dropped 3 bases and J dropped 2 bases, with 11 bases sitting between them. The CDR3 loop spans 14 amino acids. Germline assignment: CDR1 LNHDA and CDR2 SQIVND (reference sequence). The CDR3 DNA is TGTGCCAGTAGTATTTCTCCGGAGCCCTACGAGCAGTACTTC. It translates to CASSISPEPYEQYF.

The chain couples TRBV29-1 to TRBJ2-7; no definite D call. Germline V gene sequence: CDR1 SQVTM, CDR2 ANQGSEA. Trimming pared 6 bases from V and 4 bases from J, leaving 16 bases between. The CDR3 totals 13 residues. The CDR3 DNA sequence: TGCAGCGTAGTTGGGGTGCCCCCTTACGAGCAGTACTTC. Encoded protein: CSVVGVPPYEQYF.